The 21 T cell receptor beta chains in this list originate from one sample, sequenced in a study of PD-1 blockade in classical Hodgkin lymphoma. The time point: newly diagnosed, previously untreated cHL patient sample. Negative magnetic selection isolated CD4+ T cells from thawed PBMCs. Assay: immunoSEQ multiplex PCR; the TCRdb copy retains only in-frame clones and omits some. This sample carries around 20,000 clones, about 80% of them seen once, and the ten largest clones take 1% to 1.5%. The sample comprised CD4+ T cells from blood. All receptors come from a human donor with classical Hodgkin lymphoma.

The CDR3 spells CASSPRQLNTEAFF. The CDR3 bases are TGTGCCAGCTCACCCCGACAGTTGAACACTGAAGCTTTCTTT. This sequence joins TRBV18 and TRBJ1-1; D is perhaps TRBD1 (5 bases). The CDR3 runs 14 residues. CDR1 KGHSH and CDR2 LQKENI come from the germline V gene. Trimming shortened V by 3 bases and J by 0 bases, and 8 bases separated the two germline ends.

This chain connects TRBV5-1 to TRBJ1-4; the match to TRBD1 covers 7 bases. The junction had 3 bases not matched to a gene; V was cut back by 5 bases and J by 8 bases. CDR3 length: 12 residues. The V gene's germline CDR1 is SGHRS and CDR2 YFSETQ. CDR3 sequence: CASRGDSEKLFF. The CDR3 coding sequence is TGCGCCAGCAGAGGGGACAGCGAAAAACTGTTTTTT.

V is TRBV9 and J is TRBJ2-2, with TRBD1 as a possible D gene (6 bases). CDR3 length: 14 residues. Trimming shortened V by 3 bases and J by 6 bases, and 12 bases separated the two germline ends. The germline V gene has CDR1 SGDLS and CDR2 YYNGEE. The CDR3 DNA reads TGTGCCAGCAGCGAGGGGGTGCACGCCGGGGAGCTGTTTTTT. This translates into CASSEGVHAGELFF.

This clone has a single count. This sequence joins TRBV7-2 and TRBJ1-2; D gene ambiguous. Germline lookup yields CDR1 SGHTA and CDR2 FQGNSA. CDR3 length equals 14 residues. Trimming took off 2 bases at V and 4 bases at J, with 11 bases between the two ends. The DNA of the CDR3 is TGTGCCAGCAGCTTAAATATGCGAGTCTATGGCTACACCTTC. This encodes CASSLNMRVYGYTF.

This clone has only one observation. The chain joins TRBV11-2 to TRBJ2-1, with a tentative D call TRBD2 (5 bases). CDR1 and CDR2 from the germline V gene are SGHAT and FQNNGV. This CDR3 spans 13 amino acids. Deletions cut 6 bases from V and 5 bases from J, with 11 bases between. CDR3 region: CASSYHGDNEQFF. The CDR3 DNA is TGTGCCAGCAGTTATCACGGGGACAATGAGCAGTTCTTC.

This chain links TRBV19 with TRBJ1-3, with no clear D. Germline V CDR1 and CDR2: LNHDA, SQIVND (reference sequence). V was trimmed by 2 bases and J by 1 base, leaving 6 bases between them. This CDR3 region has 14 residues. The CDR3 region is CASSISGSGNTIYF. The DNA for the CDR3 is TGTGCCAGTAGTATATCGGGGTCTGGAAACACCATATATTTT.

The CDR3 here is CASSIGDVNSYEQYF. For the CDR3, the DNA is TGTGCCAGTAGTATAGGAGACGTCAACAGCTACGAGCAGTACTTC. The rearrangement links TRBV19 to TRBJ2-7, with unresolved D. CDR3 length: 15 amino acids. The V gene lost 1 base and the J gene lost 3 bases, with 13 bases spanning the gap. CDR1 and CDR2 from the germline V gene are LNHDA and SQIVND (reference sequence).

This sequence joins TRBV11-2 and TRBJ2-3; D tentatively fits TRBD1 or TRBD2 (6 bases each). V lost 5 bases and J lost 4, with 13 bases in between. Germline lookup yields CDR1 SGHAT and CDR2 FQNNGV. The CDR3 has 14 amino acids. DNA of the CDR3: TGTGCCAGCAGCCCCACGGGGGCGGCAGATACGCAGTATTTT. This translates into CASSPTGAADTQYF.

The V and J genes are TRBV5-1 and TRBJ2-5; TRBD1 aligns across 12 bases. The V gene's germline CDR1 is SGHRS and CDR2 YFSETQ. This CDR3 region has 16 residues. The ends lost 4 bases at V and 5 bases at J; junction bases unmatched: 9. CDR3 sequence reads: CASSLVGDRGPETQYF. CDR3 nucleotides: TGCGCCAGCAGCCTGGTCGGGGACAGGGGGCCGGAGACCCAGTACTTC.

The gene calls are TRBV7-9 and TRBJ2-7; 9 positions match TRBD2. The CDR3 sequence is 15 residues long. J lost 7 bases, V lost 7 bases, and 14 bases had no gene match. Germline CDR1 reads SEHNR; CDR2 reads FQNEAQ (reference sequence). The CDR3 loop is CASTSGRLAGREQYF. The CDR3 bases are TGTGCCAGCACCTCCGGGCGCCTAGCGGGACGGGAGCAGTACTTC.

The chain is built from TRBV25-1 and TRBJ2-1, with D maybe TRBD2 (7 bases). Germline V CDR1 and CDR2: MGHDK, SYGVNS. V was pared by 3 bases and J by 7 bases, with 22 bases between. The CDR3 has 17 residues. The CDR3 sequence: CASSDGAYLGGQNEQFF. CDR3 bases: TGTGCCAGCAGTGACGGTGCTTATTTGGGGGGGCAGAATGAGCAGTTCTTC. The complete variable domain, with remaining parts taken from reference TRBV25-1 and TRBJ2-1, reads EADIYQTPRYLVIGTGKKITLECSQTMGHDKMYWYQQDPGMELHLIHYSYGVNSTEKGDLSSESTVSRIRTEHFPLTLESARPSHTSQYLCASSDGAYLGGQNEQFFGPGTRLTVL.

This chain connects TRBV28 to TRBJ1-1, with a tentative D call TRBD1 (5 bases). Germline CDR1 is MDHEN and CDR2 is SYDVKM. This CDR3 comprises 12 residues. CDR3 coding DNA: TGTGGGAGCGGGGGGGTGAGAACTGAAGCTTTCTTT. Amino acid sequence: CGSGGVRTEAFF.

The chain uses TRBV5-4 and TRBJ2-1, with D unresolved. The ends were cut back, 6 bases at V and 0 bases at J, with 10 bases in the middle. The V gene's germline CDR1 is SGHNT and CDR2 YYREEE (reference sequence). The CDR3 has 14 residues. CDR3 nucleotides: TGTGCCAGCAATTTAGATCTCTCCTACAATGAGCAGTTCTTC. This codes for CASNLDLSYNEQFF.

V is TRBV28 and J is TRBJ2-3; D remains unclear. CDR1 is MDHEN and CDR2 is SYDVKM in the germline V gene. Trimming took 6 bases from V and 3 from J, leaving 13 bases between them. CDR3 size: 14 residues. The DNA of the CDR3 is TGTGCCAGCAGCCGCGGAGATGGGACAGATACGCAGTATTTT. The encoded protein is CASSRGDGTDTQYF.

The rearrangement uses TRBV28 and TRBJ2-6; D is possibly TRBD2 (6 bases). Germline CDR1 and CDR2: MDHEN and SYDVKM. V lost 1 base to trimming and J lost 2 bases, with 6 bases between them. This CDR3 comprises 15 residues. CDR3 DNA: TGTGCCAGCAGTTTATCGGGGGCTGGGGCCAACGTCCTGACTTTC. Translation gives CASSLSGAGANVLTF.

V is TRBV28 and J is TRBJ2-1; TRBD2 matches 11 bases. The V and J ends lost 7 bases and 10 bases, in that order; junction bases with no gene match: 9. Germline V gene lookup returns CDR1 MDHEN and CDR2 SYDVKM. The CDR3 has 14 amino acids. CDR3 sequence (DNA): TGTGCCAGCAACCTACTAGCGGGAGCAGGCGAGCAGTTCTTC. It yields the protein CASNLLAGAGEQFF.

In nucleotides, the CDR3 is TGTGCCAGCAGTTCGACAGGGCGAGAGCAGTACTTC. Translated, it gives CASSSTGREQYF. The chain recombines TRBV27 with TRBJ2-7; the match to TRBD1 covers 7 bases. The V gene's germline CDR1 is MNHEY and CDR2 SMNVEV (reference sequence). The CDR3 has 12 residues. V was pared by 4 bases and J by 7 bases, with 4 bases of the junction left unmatched.

The chain carries TRBV25-1 and TRBJ2-3, with 8 bases matching TRBD2. This CDR3 region has 13 residues. The ends lost 3 bases at V and 7 bases at J; junction bases unmatched: 3. Germline values: CDR1 MGHDK, CDR2 SYGVNS. DNA for the CDR3: TGTGCCAGCAGTGAGCCGGGGGGGTATACGCAGTATTTT. This gives the protein CASSEPGGYTQYF.

This clone was seen a single time. V is TRBV6-6 and J is TRBJ2-7; TRBD1 matches at 7 bases. The CDR3 consists of 13 residues. Per the germline V gene, CDR1 is MNHNY and CDR2 is SVGAGI (reference sequence). V shed 4 bases and J 4 bases; nucleotides not matched to a gene: 4. This CDR3 is CASSWTGLYEQYF. The CDR3 DNA sequence: TGTGCCAGCAGTTGGACAGGCTTATACGAGCAGTACTTC.

The chain carries TRBV10-2 and TRBJ2-1, with 7 bases aligning to TRBD1. From germline, CDR1 is WSHSY and CDR2 SAAADI. V lost 6 bases and J lost 0; bases outside the gene matches: 8. This CDR3 is 16 amino acids long. Here the CDR3 DNA reads TGCGCCAGCAGGGTTTACAGGGGCGACTCCTACAATGAGCAGTTCTTC. Protein product: CASRVYRGDSYNEQFF.

The genes are TRBV2 and TRBJ1-4; D is ambiguous. Germline V gene lookup returns CDR1 SNHLY and CDR2 FYNNEI. The CDR3 is made up of 14 amino acids. V lost 6 bases to trimming and J lost 4 bases, with 12 bases between them. The CDR3 coding sequence is TGTGCCAGCAGGGTGGGGAGTCTTAATGAAAAACTGTTTTTT. Its translation: CASRVGSLNEKLFF.